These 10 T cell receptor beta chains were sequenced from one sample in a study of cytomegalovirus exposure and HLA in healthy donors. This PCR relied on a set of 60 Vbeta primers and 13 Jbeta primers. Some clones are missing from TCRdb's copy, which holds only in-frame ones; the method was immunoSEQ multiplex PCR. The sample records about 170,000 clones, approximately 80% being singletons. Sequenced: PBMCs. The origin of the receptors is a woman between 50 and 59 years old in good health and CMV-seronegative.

The CDR3 sequence: CASSDTGYQGYEQYF. The CDR3 coding sequence is TGTGCCAGCAGTGATACAGGCTACCAAGGCTACGAGCAGTACTTC. This chain uses TRBV6-6 with TRBJ2-7, with D tentatively TRBD1 (5 bases). This CDR3 spans 15 amino acids. Germline values: CDR1 MNHNY, CDR2 SVGAGI (reference sequence). The V gene lost 5 bases and the J gene lost 3 bases, with 17 bases spanning the gap.

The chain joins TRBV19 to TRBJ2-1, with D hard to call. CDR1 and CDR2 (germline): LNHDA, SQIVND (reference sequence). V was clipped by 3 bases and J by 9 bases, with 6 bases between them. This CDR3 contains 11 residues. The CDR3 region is CASSIRGEQFF. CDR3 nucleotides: TGTGCCAGTAGTATCAGAGGTGAGCAGTTCTTC.

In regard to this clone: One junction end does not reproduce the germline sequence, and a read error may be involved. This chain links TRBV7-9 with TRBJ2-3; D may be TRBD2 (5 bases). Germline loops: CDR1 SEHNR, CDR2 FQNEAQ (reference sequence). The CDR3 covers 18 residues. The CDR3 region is CSSSHRGSDRFSTDTQYF. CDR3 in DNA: TGTTCCAGCAGCCATCGGGGAAGCGACCGGTTCAGCACAGATACGCAGTATTTT. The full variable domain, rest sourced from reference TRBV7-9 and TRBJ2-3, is DTGVSQNPRHKITKRGQNVTFRCDPISEHNRLYWYRQTLGQGPEFLTYFQNEAQLEKSRLLSDRFSAERPKGSFSTLEIQRTEQGDSAMYLCSSSHRGSDRFSTDTQYFGPGTRLTVL.

The CDR3: CASSLGQGDYGYTF. The CDR3 bases are TGTGCCAGCAGCTTGGGACAGGGGGACTATGGCTACACCTTC. The chain recombines TRBV5-6 with TRBJ1-2; 9 bases fit TRBD1. Germline trimming cut 0 bases from V and 3 bases from J; bases unmatched to any gene: 0. The CDR3 length is 14 residues. CDR1 is SGHDT, CDR2 YYEEEE, per germline.

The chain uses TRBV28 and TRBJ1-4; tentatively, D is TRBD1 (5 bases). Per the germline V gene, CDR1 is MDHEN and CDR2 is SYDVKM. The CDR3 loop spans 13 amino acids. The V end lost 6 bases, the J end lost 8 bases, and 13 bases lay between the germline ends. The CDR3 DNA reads TGTGCCAGCAGAACTGGGGGGAGAGAAAAACTGTTTTTT. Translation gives CASRTGGREKLFF.

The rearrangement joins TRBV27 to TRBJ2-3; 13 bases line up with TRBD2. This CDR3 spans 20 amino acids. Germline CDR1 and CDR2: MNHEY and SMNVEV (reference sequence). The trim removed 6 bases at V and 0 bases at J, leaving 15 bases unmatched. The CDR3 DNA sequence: TGTGCCAGCAGGGGTCGAACCGGGACTAGCGGGGTGTTTAGCACAGATACGCAGTATTTT. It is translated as CASRGRTGTSGVFSTDTQYF.

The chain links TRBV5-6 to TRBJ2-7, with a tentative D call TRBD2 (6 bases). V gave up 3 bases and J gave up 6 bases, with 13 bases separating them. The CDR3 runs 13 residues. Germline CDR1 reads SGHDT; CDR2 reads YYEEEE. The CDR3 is CASSSGSPSEQYF. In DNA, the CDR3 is TGTGCCAGCAGCTCCGGGAGTCCCTCCGAGCAGTACTTC.

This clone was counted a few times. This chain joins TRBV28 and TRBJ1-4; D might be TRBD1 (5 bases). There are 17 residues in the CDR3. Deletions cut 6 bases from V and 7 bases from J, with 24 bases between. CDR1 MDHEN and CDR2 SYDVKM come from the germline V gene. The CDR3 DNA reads TGTGCCAGCAGCTTGACGGGCAGGGCGCTATTTAGTGAAAAACTGTTTTTT. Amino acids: CASSLTGRALFSEKLFF.

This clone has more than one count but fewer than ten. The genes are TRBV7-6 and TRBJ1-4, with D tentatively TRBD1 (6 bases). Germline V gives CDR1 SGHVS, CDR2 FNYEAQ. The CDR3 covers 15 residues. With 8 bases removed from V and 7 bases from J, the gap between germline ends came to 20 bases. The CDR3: CASLLGGPGGEKLFF. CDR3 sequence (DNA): TGTGCCAGCCTCCTCGGGGGGCCGGGGGGTGAAAAACTGTTTTTT.

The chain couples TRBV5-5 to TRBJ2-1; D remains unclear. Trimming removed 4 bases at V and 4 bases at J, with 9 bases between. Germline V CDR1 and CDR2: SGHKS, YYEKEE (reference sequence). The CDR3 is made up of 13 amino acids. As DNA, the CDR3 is TGTGCCAGCAGCCTAGTCCTATACAATGAGCAGTTCTTC. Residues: CASSLVLYNEQFF. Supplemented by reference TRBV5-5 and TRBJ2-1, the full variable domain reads DAGVTQSPTHLIKTRGQQVTLRCSPISGHKSVSWYQQVLGQGPQFIFQYYEKEERGRGNFPDRFSARQFPNYSSELNVNALLLGDSALYLCASSLVLYNEQFFGPGTRLTVL.